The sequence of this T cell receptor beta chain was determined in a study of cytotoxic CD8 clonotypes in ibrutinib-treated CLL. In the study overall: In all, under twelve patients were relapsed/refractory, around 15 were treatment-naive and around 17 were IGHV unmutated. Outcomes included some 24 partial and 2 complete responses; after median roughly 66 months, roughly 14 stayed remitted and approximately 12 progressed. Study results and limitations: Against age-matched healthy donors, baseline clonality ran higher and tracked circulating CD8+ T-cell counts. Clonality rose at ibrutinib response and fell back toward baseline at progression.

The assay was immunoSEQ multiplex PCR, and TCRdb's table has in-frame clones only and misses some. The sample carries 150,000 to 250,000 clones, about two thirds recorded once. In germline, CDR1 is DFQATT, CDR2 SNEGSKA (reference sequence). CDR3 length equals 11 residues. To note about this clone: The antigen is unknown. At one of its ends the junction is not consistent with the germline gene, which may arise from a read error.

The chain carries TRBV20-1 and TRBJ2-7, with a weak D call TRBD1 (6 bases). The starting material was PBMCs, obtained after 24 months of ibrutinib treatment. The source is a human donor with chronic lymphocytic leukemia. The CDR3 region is CSASTNPKGGF. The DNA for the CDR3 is TGCAGTGCTAGTACTAACCCGAAAGGGGGCTTC.